The 9 T cell receptor beta chains presented below share a single source sample, sequenced in a study of cytomegalovirus exposure and HLA in healthy donors. PCR was performed using 60 Vbeta and 13 Jbeta primers. Measured with immunoSEQ multiplex PCR; TCRdb has only the in-frame clones, and not every one. Of about 150,000 clones listed, about 73% are singletons. The sequenced sample consisted of PBMCs. These receptors came from a woman in her 40s in good health and CMV-seronegative.

This clone was picked up a small number of times. The chain recombines TRBV7-6 with TRBJ2-7, with D maybe TRBD1 (6 bases). The ends were cut back, 5 bases at V and 8 bases at J, with 16 bases in the middle. CDR3 size: 13 residues. CDR1 is SGHVS and CDR2 is FNYEAQ in the germline V gene. CDR3 coding DNA: TGTGCCAGCAGCCCCCGGGACATCTCACAGCAGTACTTC. It codes for CASSPRDISQQYF.

The chain couples TRBV29-1 to TRBJ1-1; possible D gene TRBD1, 6 bases. The CDR3 length is 15 residues. Germline V lookup: CDR1 SQVTM, CDR2 ANQGSEA. Between the trimmed V and J ends, which lost 4 bases and 4 bases, there was a span of 19 bases. The CDR3 sequence: CSVADDGGARTEAFF. In DNA, the CDR3 is TGCAGCGTTGCCGACGATGGGGGGGCGCGCACTGAAGCTTTCTTT.

This clone was found a few times. The rearrangement joins TRBV11-2 to TRBJ2-3, with 7 bases matching TRBD2. Per germline, CDR1 SGHAT and CDR2 FQNNGV. This CDR3 contains 13 residues. V lost 5 bases, J lost 4 bases, and 3 bases stayed unmatched. For the CDR3, the DNA is TGTGCCAGCAGCCTTGGGGGGGCAGATACGCAGTATTTT. Its protein product is CASSLGGADTQYF.

The gene calls are TRBV5-4 and TRBJ2-7; perhaps TRBD1 as D (5 bases). The ends were cut back, 0 bases at V and 1 base at J, with 5 bases in the middle. CDR1 is SGHNT and CDR2 is YYREEE in the germline V gene (reference sequence). The CDR3 loop spans 13 amino acids. The chain's CDR3 is CASSLAGSYEQYF. CDR3 DNA: TGTGCCAGCAGCTTGGCAGGGTCCTACGAGCAGTACTTC. The full variable domain, its missing parts supplied by reference TRBV5-4 and TRBJ2-7, is ETGVTQSPTHLIKTRGQQVTLRCSSQSGHNTVSWYQQALGQGPQFIFQYYREEENGRGNFPPRFSGLQFPNYSSELNVNALELDDSALYLCASSLAGSYEQYFGPGTRLTVT.

The chain recombines TRBV5-5 with TRBJ2-1; the D gene is possibly TRBD1 (6 bases). Trimming pared 4 bases from V and 3 bases from J, leaving 17 bases between. Per germline, CDR1 SGHKS and CDR2 YYEKEE (reference sequence). The CDR3 is 16 residues long. The CDR3: CASSRGERGGYNEQFF. The CDR3 DNA follows: TGTGCCAGCAGCCGTGGGGAGCGAGGGGGCTACAATGAGCAGTTCTTC.

J is TRBJ1-2 and V is TRBV7-8; no reliable D call. The CDR3 sequence is 13 residues long. With 8 bases removed from V and 7 bases from J, the gap between germline ends came to 17 bases. Germline loops: CDR1 SGHVS, CDR2 FQNEAQ. The CDR3 is CASAPGGSGGYTF. The CDR3 DNA follows: TGTGCCAGCGCTCCTGGAGGGAGTGGTGGCTACACCTTC.

This chain connects TRBV19 to TRBJ2-1; 9 bases match TRBD1. The V gene end was trimmed by 5 bases and the J gene end by 6 bases; junction bases not matched to a gene: 5. Germline assignment: CDR1 LNHDA and CDR2 SQIVND (reference sequence). The CDR3 consists of 14 residues. The CDR3 protein is CASSFPGQGNEQFF. CDR3 coding DNA: TGTGCCAGTAGTTTCCCGGGACAGGGCAATGAGCAGTTCTTC.

CDR3 amino acids: CASSPGLQETQYF. The CDR3 DNA reads TGTGCCAGCTCACCTGGACTACAAGAGACCCAGTACTTC. The rearrangement joins TRBV18 to TRBJ2-5, with D perhaps TRBD2 (6 bases). Germline lookup yields CDR1 KGHSH and CDR2 LQKENI. The CDR3 is made up of 13 amino acids. Trimming removed 3 bases at V and 2 bases at J, with 7 bases between.

The rearrangement links TRBV7-9 to TRBJ2-7; 9 bases map to TRBD1. V gave up 4 bases and J gave up 3 bases; unmatched junction bases: 10. This CDR3 contains 16 residues. From germline, CDR1 is SEHNR and CDR2 FQNEAQ (reference sequence). CDR3 nucleotides: TGTGCCAGCAGCTCGTCCGGGACAGGGTTGATCTACGAGCAGTACTTC. It specifies CASSSSGTGLIYEQYF.